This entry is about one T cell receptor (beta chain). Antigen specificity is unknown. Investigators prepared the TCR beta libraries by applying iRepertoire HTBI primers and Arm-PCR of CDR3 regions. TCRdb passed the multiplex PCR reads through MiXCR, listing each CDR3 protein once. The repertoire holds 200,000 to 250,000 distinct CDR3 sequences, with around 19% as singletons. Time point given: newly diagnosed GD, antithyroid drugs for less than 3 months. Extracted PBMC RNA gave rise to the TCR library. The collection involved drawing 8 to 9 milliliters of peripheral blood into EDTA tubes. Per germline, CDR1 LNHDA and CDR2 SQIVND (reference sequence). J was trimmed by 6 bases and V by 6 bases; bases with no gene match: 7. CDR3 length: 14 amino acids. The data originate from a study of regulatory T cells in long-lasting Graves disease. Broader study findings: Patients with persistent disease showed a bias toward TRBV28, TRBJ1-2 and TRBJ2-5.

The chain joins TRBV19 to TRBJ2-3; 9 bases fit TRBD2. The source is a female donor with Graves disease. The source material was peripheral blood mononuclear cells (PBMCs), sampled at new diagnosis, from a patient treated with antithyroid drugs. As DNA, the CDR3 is TGTGCCAGTAGCGTAGCGGGAGCGGGGGATACGCAGTATTTT. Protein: CASSVAGAGDTQYF.